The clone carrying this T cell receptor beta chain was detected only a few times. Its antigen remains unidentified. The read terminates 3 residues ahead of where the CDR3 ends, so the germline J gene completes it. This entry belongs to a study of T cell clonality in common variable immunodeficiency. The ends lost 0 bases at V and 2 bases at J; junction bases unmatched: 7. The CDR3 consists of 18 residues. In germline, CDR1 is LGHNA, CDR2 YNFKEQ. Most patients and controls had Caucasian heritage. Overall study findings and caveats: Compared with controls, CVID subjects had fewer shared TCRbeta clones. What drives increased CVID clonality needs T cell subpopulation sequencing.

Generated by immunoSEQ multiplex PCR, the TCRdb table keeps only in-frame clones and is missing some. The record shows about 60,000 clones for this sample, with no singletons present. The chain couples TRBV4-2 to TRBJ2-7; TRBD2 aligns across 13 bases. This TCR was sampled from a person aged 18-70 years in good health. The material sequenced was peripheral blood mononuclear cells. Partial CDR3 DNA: TGTGCCAGCAGCCAAGATTGGACTAGCGGGGGACAGGCCTACGAG. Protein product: CASSQDWTSGGQAYE. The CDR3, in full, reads CASSQDWTSGGQAYEQYF.